This T cell receptor (beta chain) was recorded in a study of blood T cell repertoires in COVID-19. Study as a whole: COVID-19 samples collected from the United States, Italy and Spain covered acute and convalescent phases. Sample material is recorded as cDNA or gDNA derived from T cells, B-cell-depleted T cells, or PBMCs.

As originally analysed: Estimates of nucleated cell counts were drawn from the amplification of reference gene primers. Profiling relied on immunoSEQ multiplex PCR, and the TCRdb table lists in-frame clones only, not all of them. D and trimming were read from the DNA, whereas the V and J calls and clone size are those reported in that table. The sample comprises 50,000 to 70,000 clones, approximately 88% of which are singletons, and more than 15% rests with the top ten. V dropped 5 bases and J dropped 1; count of bases not matched to a gene: 4. CDR1 SGHTA and CDR2 FQGTGA come from the germline V gene. The CDR3 consists of 15 residues.

The clonotype comes from a man in his sixties or seventies with active COVID-19. The gene calls are TRBV7-3 and TRBJ2-3; 9 bases are shared with TRBD2. The specimen was peripheral blood. CDR3 sequence: CASSTIAGGTDTQYF. In DNA form, the CDR3 reads TGTGCCAGCAGCACCATAGCGGGGGGCACAGATACGCAGTATTTT.